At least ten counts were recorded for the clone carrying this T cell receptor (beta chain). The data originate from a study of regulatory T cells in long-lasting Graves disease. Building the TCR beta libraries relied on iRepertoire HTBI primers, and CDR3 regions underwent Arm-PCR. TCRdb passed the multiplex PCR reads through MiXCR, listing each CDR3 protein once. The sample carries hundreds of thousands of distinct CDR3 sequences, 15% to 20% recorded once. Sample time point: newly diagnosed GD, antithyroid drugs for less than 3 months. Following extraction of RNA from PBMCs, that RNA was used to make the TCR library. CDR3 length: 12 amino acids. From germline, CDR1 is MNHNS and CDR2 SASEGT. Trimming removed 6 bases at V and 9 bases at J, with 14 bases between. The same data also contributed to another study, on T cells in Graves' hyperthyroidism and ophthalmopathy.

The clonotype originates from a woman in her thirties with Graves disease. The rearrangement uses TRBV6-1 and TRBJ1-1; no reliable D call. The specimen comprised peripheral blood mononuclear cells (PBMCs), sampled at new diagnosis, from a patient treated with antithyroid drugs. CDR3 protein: CASRETAGKAFF. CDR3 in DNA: TGTGCCAGCAGAGAAACAGCTGGAAAAGCTTTCTTT.